This T cell receptor (beta chain) was sequenced in a study of blood T cell repertoires in COVID-19. Study in general: Acute and convalescent COVID-19 samples came from the United States, Italy and Spain.

The CDR3 is 15 residues long. The germline V gene encodes CDR1 MGHRA and CDR2 YSYEKL. Trimming cost V 1 base and J 3 bases; bases outside gene matches: 5. Per the original methods: For nucleated cells, counts were estimated from reference gene primer amplification. Measured with immunoSEQ multiplex PCR; TCRdb has only the in-frame clones, and not every one. The DNA gave D and trimming, while V, J and clone size come from that table. The sample carries fewer than 350,000 clones, approximately 81% recorded once. The chain has TRBV4-1 and TRBJ2-7, with 8 bases that match TRBD2. The sequence derives from a woman aged 55-70 years with active or convalescent COVID-19. Material for sequencing was peripheral blood. CDR3 sequence reads: CASSQGTGTSYEQYF. The CDR3 bases are TGCGCCAGCAGCCAAGGAACCGGGACTAGCTACGAGCAGTACTTC.